One T cell receptor beta chain is described in this entry. The target antigen is unknown. Amplification used 60 Vbeta primers and 13 Jbeta primers. Sequencing was performed with immunoSEQ multiplex PCR; in TCRdb, only in-frame clones are kept and a portion is missing. Of over 150,000 clones in the sample, about 76% were seen once. Germline V gives CDR1 SEHNR, CDR2 FQNEAQ (reference sequence). The length of the CDR3 is 13 residues. The J segment lost 5 bases and the V segment lost 4 bases, leaving 5 bases of the junction unmatched. The source of the sample is a study of cytomegalovirus exposure and HLA in healthy donors. General study results and limits: Most subjects' HLA-A and HLA-B alleles were reportedly predicted from TCR beta sequences. Among TCR beta chains, those listed as cytomegalovirus-associated numbered some 170. Analysis performed later showed TCR beta chains linked to HLA being more clonally expanded than equally common others.

The sequence was obtained from a man aged 25-40 years in good health and CMV-seropositive. This chain joins TRBV7-9 and TRBJ2-7; 7 nucleotides agree with TRBD1. Specimen: PBMCs. Here the CDR3 DNA reads TGTGCCAGCAGCTCCCCGACAGGGAACGAGCAGTACTTC. Protein product: CASSSPTGNEQYF.